Listed below are T cell receptor beta chains from one sample, sequenced in a study of blood T cells in healthy people across ages. MiXCR, applied by TCRdb to the 5' RACE reads, yields one record per CDR3 protein. The sample has roughly 2 million distinct CDR3 sequences; around 50% are singletons. Material for sequencing was blood. These receptors all stem from a woman in her thirties or forties in good health. CDR3s include the opening cysteine and the closing phenylalanine or tryptophan. The D gene is left open where the match is weak. Part of the rows lack a size; the others show once, few, many or a class for expanded clones.

v_gene	j_gene	d_gene	abundance	CDR3nt	CDR3aa
TRBV6-2/TRBV6-3	TRBJ1-5	TRBD1	once	TGTGCCAGCAGTTACTCCCCCGGGACAGGGGACAATCAGCCCCAGCATTTT	CASSYSPGTGDNQPQHF
TRBV9	TRBJ2-1	.	.	TGTGCCAGCAGCGTAGATGGGGAATACAATGAGCAGTTCTTC	CASSVDGEYNEQFF
TRBV7-2	TRBJ2-5	TRBD2	.	TGTGCCAGCAGCATAATAGCGGGGGGTTCCCAGGAGACCCAGTACTTC	CASSIIAGGSQETQYF
TRBV13	TRBJ1-1	.	.	TGTGCCAGCAGCTTAGTACAGGTGAACACTGAAGCTTTCTTT	CASSLVQVNTEAFF
TRBV7-3	TRBJ2-1	TRBD1	.	TGTGCCAGCAGCTCATCTCCCCAATCGGGACAGGGGAACAATGAGCAGTTCTTC	CASSSSPQSGQGNNEQFF
TRBV5-1	TRBJ2-3	TRBD1	few	TGCGCCAGCAGCAGCGGGGACAGGGCAGGGGCAGATACGCAGTATTTT	CASSSGDRAGADTQYF
TRBV25-1	TRBJ1-4	.	.	TGTGCCAGCAGTGAATCCGCTTACTCGGGTGAAAAACTGTTTTTT	CASSESAYSGEKLFF
TRBV4-2	TRBJ2-1	.	few	TGTGCCAGCAGCCAAGATGAAGTACGAAATGAGCAGTTCTTC	CASSQDEVRNEQFF
TRBV7-2	TRBJ2-6	TRBD2	few	TGTGCCAGCAGCTTGGAGCGGGGGTCCTCTGGGGCCAACGTCCTGACTTTC	CASSLERGSSGANVLTF
TRBV27	TRBJ2-3	.	.	TGTGCCAGCAGTTTGAACAGGGTTGAAGATACGCAGTATTTT	CASSLNRVEDTQYF
TRBV7-2	TRBJ1-5	.	.	TGTGCCAGCAGGCTAGGTGATTATAGCAATCAGCCCCAGCATTTT	CASRLGDYSNQPQHF
TRBV21-1	TRBJ1-5	.	.	TGTGCCAGCGGGGAATCGGGACTTTATAGTGGATCGCCCCAGCATTTT	CASGESGLYSGSPQHF
TRBV4-3	TRBJ1-2	TRBD1	.	TGCGCCAGCAGCCGTAGGGGCCAGGGACAGGGTCACAACTATGGCTACACCTTC	CASSRRGQGQGHNYGYTF
TRBV28	TRBJ1-2	.	.	TGTGCCAGCTCTCGGGTCCTAATAAACAACTATGGCTACACCTTC	CASSRVLINNYGYTF
TRBV6-2/TRBV6-3	TRBJ1-5	TRBD1	few	TGTGCCAGCAGCCCTGGGACAGGAAGGCCCCAGCATTTT	CASSPGTGRPQHF
TRBV29-1	TRBJ2-4	.	.	TGCGGCGTTCAGGGGTTAGCCAAAAACATTCAGTACTTC	CGVQGLAKNIQYF
TRBV20-1	TRBJ2-3	.	few	TGCAGTGCTAGAGTAGAGGGCCATACGCAGTATTTT	CSARVEGHTQYF
TRBV18	TRBJ2-6	.	few	TGTGCCAGCTCACCAGGGACGGCCAACGTCCTGACTTTC	CASSPGTANVLTF
TRBV9	TRBJ2-1	TRBD2	few	TGTGCCAGCAGCGTTTCGACTAGCGGAGACTCCTACAATGAGCAGTTCTTC	CASSVSTSGDSYNEQFF
TRBV5-1	TRBJ2-3	.	.	TGCGCCAGCAGCTTGCAACCCGACACAGATACGCGGTATTTT	CASSLQPDTDTRYF
TRBV27	TRBJ2-5	.	.	TGTGCGGCGGGTAATGAGCAGTACTTC	CAAGNEQYF
TRBV7-9	TRBJ2-5	.	.	TGTGCCAGCAGCTGGGACCTTGAGGGAGAGACCCAGTACTTC	CASSWDLEGETQYF
TRBV24-1	TRBJ2-1	.	.	TGTGCCACCAGTGATTCCGTTTACAATGAGCAGTTCTTC	CATSDSVYNEQFF
TRBV7-8	TRBJ2-5	.	few	TGTGCCAGCAGCTTAGAGCGGCCCAGGCCCCAAGAGACCCAGTACTTC	CASSLERPRPQETQYF
TRBV6-5	TRBJ1-6	TRBD1	.	TGTGCCAGCAGCGCTCAGGACAGGGTGGTAGGCACCCTCCACTTT	CASSAQDRVVGTLHF
TRBV25-1	TRBJ2-3	TRBD1	.	TGTGCCAGCAGCGAAGGGGGCCGGATGGGGACAGATACGCAGTATTTT	CASSEGGRMGTDTQYF
TRBV27	TRBJ2-5	.	.	TGTGCCAGCAGTTTAAACCCCCTCCAGGGGCCTACGCAGACCCAGTACTTC	CASSLNPLQGPTQTQYF
TRBV3-1	TRBJ2-7	TRBD2	.	TGTGCCAGCAGCCCGCAAGGGACTAGCGGGAGTGAGCAGTACTTC	CASSPQGTSGSEQYF
TRBV7-2	TRBJ1-2	.	few	TGTGCCAGCAGCTTAGCCCGTACTGAGTATGTGGGCTACACCTTC	CASSLARTEYVGYTF
TRBV6-5	TRBJ2-4	TRBD1	.	TGTGCCAGCAGTCGCCAGGACAGGGCAAACATTCAGTACTTC	CASSRQDRANIQYF
TRBV9	TRBJ2-3	TRBD1	.	TGTGCCAGCAGCAATAGACAGGGAAGTATCGTTAAAGATACGCAGTATTTT	CASSNRQGSIVKDTQYF
TRBV7-2	TRBJ2-1	.	.	TGTGCCAGCAGCCCCTTCCATGAGCAGTTCTTC	CASSPFHEQFF
TRBV7-9	TRBJ2-5	TRBD2	few	TGTGCCAGCAGAACTAGCGGGGGTAACCAAGAGACCCAGTACTTC	CASRTSGGNQETQYF
TRBV4-1	TRBJ2-5	TRBD1	few	TGCGCCAGCAGCCACGGGACAGGGAAAAATCAAGAGACCCAGTACTTC	CASSHGTGKNQETQYF
TRBV9	TRBJ1-1	.	.	TGTGCCAGCAGCCCGCAGACCCCACGGAACATGAACACTGAAGCTTTCTTT	CASSPQTPRNMNTEAFF
TRBV7-8	TRBJ2-5	TRBD2	.	TGTGCCAGCCCTCCGACCCGGACTTCTAGCGGGGGGGCTCGAGAGACCCAGTACTTC	CASPPTRTSSGGARETQYF
TRBV3-1	TRBJ2-4	.	.	TGTGCCAGCAGCCAAGGGCGCGAAGCCAAAAACATTCAGTACTTC	CASSQGREAKNIQYF
TRBV15	TRBJ2-3	.	.	TGTGCCACCAGCAGAGAACATTACACAAATACGCAGTATTTT	CATSREHYTNTQYF
TRBV5-1	TRBJ1-6	.	.	TGCGCCAGCAGCTTTACCGGGACCGTAGATTCCTCACCCCTCCACTTT	CASSFTGTVDSSPLHF
TRBV28	TRBJ2-5	.	few	TGTGCCAGCAGTCCACCGGGCCCGAAACAAGAGACCCAGTACTTC	CASSPPGPKQETQYF
TRBV6-1	TRBJ2-7	TRBD1	.	TGTGCCAGCCTAGCCGGGACAGGGGGGAACTACGAGCAGTACTTC	CASLAGTGGNYEQYF
TRBV5-1	TRBJ2-3	TRBD2	.	TGCGCCAGCACCAAACCCGGGGGGGGTCCGGATACGCAGTATTTT	CASTKPGGGPDTQYF
TRBV4-2	TRBJ1-2	.	.	TGTGCCAGCAGCCGGGGCGGGACTGGCTACACCTTC	CASSRGGTGYTF
TRBV4-1	TRBJ2-3	.	.	TGCGCCAGCAGCCAAGATCTTATGAGGCCCGGGAATACGCAGTATTTT	CASSQDLMRPGNTQYF
TRBV6-1	TRBJ2-6	.	.	TGTGCCAGCAGTGAACACGGCTCTGGGGCCAACGTCCTGACTTTC	CASSEHGSGANVLTF
TRBV24-1	TRBJ2-5	.	.	TGTGCCACCAGTGATTTCGGTGAGCAGTACTTC	CATSDFGEQYF
TRBV5-1	TRBJ1-2	.	.	TGCGCCAGCAGCTTAGGGCAGTTTGATGGCTACACCTTC	CASSLGQFDGYTF
TRBV7-9	TRBJ2-5	.	.	TGTGCCAGCAGCCGGGGCTTCGGGCAGGGGAAACAAGAGACCCAGTACTTC	CASSRGFGQGKQETQYF